Each of the 23 T cell receptor beta chains below was sequenced from the same sample in a study of cytomegalovirus exposure and HLA in healthy donors. Both 60 Vbeta primers and 13 Jbeta primers went into the PCR. Profiling relied on immunoSEQ multiplex PCR, and the TCRdb table lists in-frame clones only, not all of them. The sample holds tens of thousands of clones, nearly 80% seen once. The sample comprised PBMCs. The receptor set was obtained from a man between 35 and 55 years old in good health and CMV-seronegative.

CDR3 protein: CATSRARRQGGETQYF. As DNA, the CDR3 is TGTGCCACCAGCAGAGCGAGGCGGCAGGGTGGAGAGACCCAGTACTTC. The chain has TRBV15 and TRBJ2-5, with D possibly matching TRBD1 (5 bases). Germline-derived CDR1 and CDR2 are LNHNV and YYDKDF (reference sequence). V was pared by 1 base and J by 4 bases, with 16 bases between. This CDR3 region has 16 residues.

The chain employs TRBV9 and TRBJ1-1; 9 bases line up with TRBD1. The V segment lost 1 base and the J segment 5 bases; nucleotides outside the gene matches: 6. CDR3 length: 15 amino acids. Looked up from germline, CDR1 is SGDLS and CDR2 is YYNGEE. CDR3 in DNA: TGTGCCAGCAGCGTAACTGGACAGGGGCTTACTGAAGCTTTCTTT. As protein: CASSVTGQGLTEAFF.

The J gene is TRBJ2-1, the V gene TRBV19, with 9 bases matching TRBD2. The V gene's germline CDR1 is LNHDA and CDR2 SQIVND (reference sequence). This CDR3 has 15 amino acids. V trimming: 2 bases; J trimming: 7 bases; junction bases outside the gene matches: 6. The CDR3 spells CASSINSGRGNEQFF. CDR3 bases: TGTGCCAGTAGTATAAATAGCGGGAGAGGGAATGAGCAGTTCTTC.

The chain has TRBV9 and TRBJ2-1, with 12 nucleotides matching TRBD2. With V trimmed by 3 bases and J by 6 bases, 4 bases remained unmatched. This CDR3 contains 15 residues. Germline CDR1 and CDR2: SGDLS and YYNGEE. CDR3 sequence (DNA): TGTGCCAGCAGCGAGACTAGCGGGAGCAGCAATGAGCAGTTCTTC. Amino acids: CASSETSGSSNEQFF. Together with reference TRBV9 and TRBJ2-1, the CDR3 gives the full variable domain: DSGVTQTPKHLITATGQRVTLRCSPRSGDLSVYWYQQSLDQGLQFLIQYYNGEERAKGNILERFSAQQFPDLHSELNLSSLELGDSALYFCASSETSGSSNEQFFGPGTRLTVL.

Regarding this clone: At one end the junction does not follow the germline gene, possibly because of a read error. V is TRBV30 and J is TRBJ2-2, with D perhaps matching TRBD2 (6 bases). The CDR3 extends over 13 amino acids. Germline CDR1 and CDR2: GTSNPN and SVGIG (reference sequence). CDR3 region: CAWSPKFWGVLFF. CDR3 nucleotides: TGTGCCTGGAGTCCTAAATTCTGGGGGGTGCTGTTTTTT.

This clone was detected only a few times. This chain uses TRBV25-1 with TRBJ2-3, with D perhaps matching TRBD2 (5 bases). Trimming cost V 0 bases and J 7 bases, with 14 bases left between them. The CDR3 extends over 15 amino acids. From germline, CDR1 is MGHDK and CDR2 SYGVNS. This CDR3 is CASSEYIGTRNTQYF. The DNA of the CDR3 is TGTGCCAGCAGTGAATATATAGGTACTAGAAATACGCAGTATTTT.

This clone appeared once. This sequence joins TRBV7-3 and TRBJ2-1; perhaps TRBD2 as D (5 bases). The CDR3 covers 14 residues. Trimming took off 2 bases at V and 4 bases at J, with 9 bases between the two ends. Germline CDR1 reads SGHTA; CDR2 reads FQGTGA. DNA for the CDR3: TGTGCCAGCAGCTTATTGGGCGGGTACAATGAGCAGTTCTTC. It encodes CASSLLGGYNEQFF.

This chain connects TRBV7-8 to TRBJ1-4; unclear D gene. Germline CDR1 SGHVS, CDR2 FQNEAQ. The CDR3 covers 14 residues. Between the trimmed V and J ends, which lost 5 bases and 0 bases, there was a span of 7 bases. The CDR3 DNA follows: TGTGCCAGCAGCACACAGCCAACTAATGAAAAACTGTTTTTT. Its protein product is CASSTQPTNEKLFF.

The gene calls are TRBV27 and TRBJ1-6, with a possible D match to TRBD1 (5 bases). The V gene lost 3 bases and the J gene lost 11 bases, with 11 bases spanning the gap. This CDR3 spans 13 amino acids. Germline assignment: CDR1 MNHEY and CDR2 SMNVEV (reference sequence). Here the CDR3 reads CASSFQGSTPLHF. In DNA, the CDR3 is TGTGCCAGCAGTTTCCAGGGATCTACACCCCTCCACTTT.

This clone was detected a few times. The V and J genes are TRBV9 and TRBJ2-3; 8 bases are shared with TRBD2. The junction had 3 bases not matched to a gene; V was cut back by 0 bases and J by 3 bases. The CDR3 totals 15 residues. CDR1 is SGDLS and CDR2 is YYNGEE in the germline V gene. The CDR3 DNA is TGTGCCAGCAGCGTAGGTCCTAGCGGGACAGATACGCAGTATTTT. It specifies CASSVGPSGTDTQYF.

The gene calls are TRBV6-5 and TRBJ2-7, with 7 bases fitting TRBD2. V lost 6 bases and J lost 4; bases outside the gene matches: 12. The V gene's germline CDR1 is MNHEY and CDR2 SVGAGI. The CDR3 has 15 amino acids. CDR3 loop: CASRTQRGVTYEQYF. CDR3 nucleotide sequence: TGTGCCAGCAGAACCCAGCGGGGCGTTACTTACGAGCAGTACTTC.

V usage is TRBV2 and J usage is TRBJ2-2; D might be TRBD1 (6 bases). This CDR3 comprises 14 residues. Trimming cost V 4 bases and J 6 bases, with 12 bases left between them. Germline CDR1 SNHLY, CDR2 FYNNEI. The CDR3 coding sequence is TGTGCCAGCAGTGTACAGGGTTGGGCCGGGGAGCTGTTTTTT. Translation gives CASSVQGWAGELFF.

This chain joins TRBV28 and TRBJ1-1; tentative D call: TRBD1 (5 bases). Germline CDR1 and CDR2: MDHEN and SYDVKM. This CDR3 region has 14 residues. With 7 bases removed from V and 0 bases from J, the gap between germline ends came to 12 bases. The CDR3 bases are TGTGCCAGCAACATCGCAGGGATGAACACTGAAGCTTTCTTT. Amino acids: CASNIAGMNTEAFF.

The chain combines TRBV7-8 with TRBJ1-5; no firm D call. Per germline, CDR1 SGHVS and CDR2 FQNEAQ. CDR3 length equals 22 residues. Deletions cut 4 bases from V and 0 bases from J, with 31 bases between. CDR3 residues: CASSSRRTGWTGGNSSNQPQHF. The CDR3 DNA reads as TGTGCCAGCAGCTCAAGGAGGACCGGATGGACGGGAGGGAATAGTAGCAATCAGCCCCAGCATTTT.

This clone ranks as medium-sized. The rearrangement joins TRBV6-5 to TRBJ1-5; D gene uncertain. Trimming left V 6 bases short and J 2 bases short, with 11 bases between. Germline assignment: CDR1 MNHEY and CDR2 SVGAGI. This CDR3 has 14 amino acids. This chain's CDR3 is CASRNLVGNQPQHF. In nucleotides, the CDR3 is TGTGCCAGCAGGAACCTGGTAGGCAATCAGCCCCAGCATTTT.

This clone was found once. This chain joins TRBV9 and TRBJ2-1, with 7 bases matching TRBD1. Germline lookup yields CDR1 SGDLS and CDR2 YYNGEE. V shed 3 bases and J 8 bases; nucleotides not matched to a gene: 14. The length of the CDR3 is 16 residues. The DNA for the CDR3 is TGTGCCAGCAGCGCGACAGGGAGAAGAGCACGGGATGAGCAGTTCTTC. It specifies CASSATGRRARDEQFF.

The chain carries TRBV7-9 and TRBJ2-2; 8 bases match TRBD2. CDR1 and CDR2 (germline): SEHNR, FQNEAQ (reference sequence). The V gene end was trimmed by 7 bases and the J gene end by 1 base; junction bases not matched to a gene: 11. The CDR3 consists of 17 residues. CDR3 sequence reads: CASILSGNQRNTGELFF. The CDR3 region has the DNA TGTGCCAGCATCCTTAGCGGGAACCAAAGGAACACCGGGGAGCTGTTTTTT.

The chain couples TRBV19 to TRBJ2-1, with unresolved D. This CDR3 has 15 amino acids. Germline CDR1 reads LNHDA; CDR2 reads SQIVND (reference sequence). V was shortened by 3 bases and J by 2 bases, with 11 bases between the two germline ends. The CDR3 sequence: CASSIDIGPYNEQFF. CDR3 sequence (DNA): TGTGCCAGTAGTATTGACATAGGCCCCTACAATGAGCAGTTCTTC.

The rearrangement uses TRBV18 and TRBJ2-4; perhaps TRBD2 as D (6 bases). V lost 3 bases, J lost 9 bases, and 18 bases lay in between. The CDR3 length is 15 residues. The germline gives CDR1 KGHSH, CDR2 LQKENI. This CDR3 reads CASSPTVARRVIQYF. The CDR3 DNA is TGTGCCAGCTCACCTACAGTCGCCCGGAGGGTCATTCAGTACTTC.

V usage is TRBV15 and J usage is TRBJ2-5, with a possible D match to TRBD1 (6 bases). The V gene lost 0 bases and the J gene lost 3 bases, with 14 bases spanning the gap. The CDR3 covers 16 residues. Germline V lookup: CDR1 LNHNV, CDR2 YYDKDF (reference sequence). In DNA, the CDR3 is TGTGCCACCAGCAGAGATTGGCGAGGGGGTAAAGAGACCCAGTACTTC. This gives the protein CATSRDWRGGKETQYF.

The V gene is TRBV9, the J gene TRBJ2-7; perhaps TRBD1 as D (6 bases). Germline V gives CDR1 SGDLS, CDR2 YYNGEE. The CDR3 spans 14 residues. Trimming pared 3 bases from V and 2 bases from J, leaving 12 bases between. CDR3 nucleotides: TGTGCCAGCAGCGAAGACAGGACCCCCTACGAGCAGTACTTC. It codes for CASSEDRTPYEQYF.

The rearrangement joins TRBV10-3 to TRBJ1-1; TRBD1 matches at 7 bases. Germline V gene sequence: CDR1 ENHRY, CDR2 SYGVKD. The CDR3 totals 15 residues. V lost 0 bases and J lost 1; bases outside the gene matches: 2. This chain's CDR3 is CAISESRDRNTEAFF. The CDR3 DNA reads TGTGCCATCAGTGAGTCTCGGGACAGGAACACTGAAGCTTTCTTT.

In its sample, this clone was seen a few times. The genes are TRBV10-3 and TRBJ1-2; no definite D call. Germline V CDR1 and CDR2: ENHRY, SYGVKD. V lost 4 bases and J 1 base, leaving 13 bases between the germline ends. This CDR3 region has 15 residues. CDR3 sequence (DNA): TGTGCCATCAGTGTTTTGCCCGGGAATAACTATGGCTACACCTTC. The encoded protein is CAISVLPGNNYGYTF.